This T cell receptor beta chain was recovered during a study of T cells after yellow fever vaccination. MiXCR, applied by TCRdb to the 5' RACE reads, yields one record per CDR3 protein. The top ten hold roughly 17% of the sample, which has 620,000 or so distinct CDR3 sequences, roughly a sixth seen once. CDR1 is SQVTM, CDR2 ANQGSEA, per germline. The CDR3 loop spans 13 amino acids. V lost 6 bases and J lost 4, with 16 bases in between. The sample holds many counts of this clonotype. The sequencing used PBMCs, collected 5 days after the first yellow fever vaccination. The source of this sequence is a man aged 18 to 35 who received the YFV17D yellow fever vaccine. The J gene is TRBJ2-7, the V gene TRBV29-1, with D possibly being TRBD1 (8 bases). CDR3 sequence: CSVTGEGRYEQYF. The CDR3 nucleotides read TGCAGCGTGACAGGGGAGGGGAGGTACGAGCAGTACTTC.